This TCR beta chain was sequenced in a study of blood T cells in healthy people across ages. A J-beta primer mix and a sample-barcoded 5' primer were used in a second PCR of roughly 6 to 12 cycles. TCRdb recomputed calls from the 5' RACE reads with MiXCR, one row per CDR3 protein. This repertoire shows approximately 1,000,000 distinct CDR3 sequences, approximately 38% found once; its top ten account for around 13%. The V end lost 7 bases, the J end lost 7 bases, and 17 bases lay between the germline ends. This CDR3 is built from 15 residues. Sequencing was performed on blood. This clonotype originated in a young man in good health. This rearrangement joins TRBV12-3 or TRBV12-4 to TRBJ1-6; the D is unclear. CDR3 sequence (DNA): TGTGCCAGCACCTTGTCCCCGGGCGGCAATTCACCCCTCCACTTT. Translation gives CASTLSPGGNSPLHF.